This T cell receptor (beta chain) was retrieved from a study of blood T cell repertoires in COVID-19. Profiled with immunoSEQ multiplex PCR; TCRdb holds only in-frame clones, not every one. In the table there are tens of thousands of clones, less than 95% of which are singletons. The germline gives CDR1 SGDLS, CDR2 YYNGEE. This CDR3 region has 19 residues. The trim removed 0 bases at V and 0 bases at J, leaving 6 bases unmatched. The chain recombines TRBV9 with TRBJ2-3; 14 nucleotides agree with TRBD2. The clonotype was recovered from a human donor with active COVID-19. The donor label of this sample is uncertain. Sample: peripheral blood. CDR3 region: CASSVEGLAGVTSTDTQYF. CDR3 DNA: TGTGCCAGCAGCGTAGAGGGACTAGCGGGGGTCACTAGCACAGATACGCAGTATTTT. The variable domain in full, completed from reference TRBV9 and TRBJ2-3, reads DSGVTQTPKHLITATGQRVTLRCSPRSGDLSVYWYQQSLDQGLQFLIQYYNGEERAKGNILERFSAQQFPDLHSELNLSSLELGDSALYFCASSVEGLAGVTSTDTQYFGPGTRLTVL.